A selection of T cell receptor beta chains follows, all from one sample in a study of shared clonotypes between healthy human individuals. Assay: immunoSEQ multiplex PCR; the TCRdb copy retains only in-frame clones and omits some. The sample shows 2 million to 3 million clones, over 85% of them seen only once. The specimen was naive CD4+ T cells sorted from blood. These receptors were collected from a man between 18 and 35 years old in good health. Both conserved end residues are trimmed from each CDR3.

J: TRBJ2-2; V: TRBV4-3; CDR3: ASRSFANTGELF
J: TRBJ2-7; V: TRBV6-1; CDR3: ASSGGQDIYEQY
J: TRBJ1-1; V: TRBV7-9; CDR3: ASSLQAMNTEAF
J: TRBJ2-3; V: TRBV6-5; CDR3: ASRGATLGTDTQY
J: TRBJ2-3; V: TRBV10-3; CDR3: AISERQGAGLAGSIGTQY
J: TRBJ2-1; V: TRBV5-1; CDR3: ASSLPLGLADNEQF
J: TRBJ2-2; V: TRBV5-1; CDR3: ASSGTGDTGELF
J: TRBJ1-6; V: TRBV2; CDR3: ASRTGGYNSPLH
J: TRBJ2-5; V: TRBV11-3; CDR3: ASSPEGGETQY
J: TRBJ1-6; V: TRBV5-4; CDR3: ASSFPGGDTSPLH
J: TRBJ1-4; V: TRBV19; CDR3: ASSMGEATNEKLF
J: TRBJ2-2; V: TRBV5-1; CDR3: ASSATSADTGELF
J: TRBJ1-2; V: TRBV28; CDR3: ASSPGTGDYGYT
J: TRBJ2-1; V: TRBV30; CDR3: AWRAGSGLAVFEQF
J: TRBJ2-6; V: TRBV2; CDR3: ASSELGFQGVLT
J: TRBJ2-3; V: TRBV11-3; CDR3: ASSRTSTSGRAEQY
J: TRBJ1-2; V: TRBV28; CDR3: ASSTGTAIYGYT
J: TRBJ2-3; V: TRBV2; CDR3: ASSVRRGGTDTQY
J: TRBJ2-6; V: TRBV5-1; CDR3: ASTPGSGANVLT
J: TRBJ1-3; V: TRBV6-6; CDR3: ASSYAPGLSGNTIY
J: TRBJ2-1; V: TRBV5-1; CDR3: ASSLAVGTYNEQF
J: TRBJ1-1; V: TRBV20-1; CDR3: SAPHRVEAF
J: TRBJ2-1; V: TRBV5-4; CDR3: ASNDIAGTSYNEQF
J: TRBJ1-4; V: TRBV11-2; CDR3: ASSSLRGVGEKLF
J: TRBJ2-3; V: TRBV5-4; CDR3: ASSLVPGSTDTQY
J: TRBJ2-2; V: TRBV6-7; CDR3: ASTLGGGRETGELF
J: TRBJ2-5; V: TRBV5-1; CDR3: ASSLIQGRETQY
J: TRBJ1-5; V: TRBV2; CDR3: ASSVEVQPQH
J: TRBJ1-2; V: TRBV29-1; CDR3: SVESIGSRTRGYT
J: TRBJ1-3; V: TRBV10-3; CDR3: AISLDLGSAGNTIY
J: TRBJ1-5; V: TRBV19; CDR3: ASTGGWSQPQH
J: TRBJ2-2; V: TRBV7-7; CDR3: ASSFDRFLSGELF
J: TRBJ2-5; V: TRBV2; CDR3: ASSEGGSWETQY
J: NA; V: TRBV5-1; CDR3: ASRDVASGRQDEQY
J: TRBJ1-2; V: TRBV30; CDR3: AWRPGQKNYGYT
J: TRBJ1-5; V: TRBV30; CDR3: AWSGGGRQPQH
J: TRBJ2-7; V: TRBV6-5; CDR3: ASSFTAGGRPVEQY
J: TRBJ1-5; V: TRBV6-5; CDR3: ASKGGINQPQH
J: TRBJ1-1; V: TRBV2; CDR3: ASSEVIRSTEAF
J: TRBJ2-1; V: TRBV14; CDR3: ASSRGLSYNEQF
J: TRBJ2-7; V: TRBV28; CDR3: ASSRYTYEQY
J: TRBJ2-4; V: TRBV4-1; CDR3: ASSQLAGAIQY
J: TRBJ2-5; V: TRBV5-4; CDR3: ASSLAGTSGGETQY
J: TRBJ1-5; V: TRBV30; CDR3: AWSAGTGAQQPQH
J: TRBJ1-6; V: TRBV5-6; CDR3: ASSSKGLAYNSPLH
J: TRBJ2-7; V: TRBV9; CDR3: ASSVDVKPYEQY
J: TRBJ1-5; V: TRBV5-8; CDR3: ASSLERGRNQPQH
J: TRBJ2-7; V: TRBV29-1; CDR3: SVGTGVYEQY
J: TRBJ1-3; V: TRBV28; CDR3: ASTPPGWEGGNTIY
J: TRBJ2-1; V: TRBV5-1; CDR3: ASSLGDRGNEQF
J: TRBJ2-1; V: TRBV11-2; CDR3: ASTVGYNEQF
J: TRBJ2-7; V: TRBV5-1; CDR3: ASSLGLGEQY
J: TRBJ1-4; V: TRBV5-6; CDR3: ASSMDRGSRSEKLF
J: TRBJ2-2; V: TRBV5-5; CDR3: ASSSSVWELF